Described below is a single T cell receptor (beta chain) sequence and its context. Antigen specificity is unknown. The data belong to a study of blood T cells in healthy people across ages. Per-sample yields of isolated PBMCs were at least 6 million. The V end was cut by 7 bases, the J end by 0 bases, with 18 bases between. Germline values: CDR1 WSHSY, CDR2 SAAADI. CDR3 size: 16 residues. For the second PCR, which ran for about 6 to 11 cycles, a sample-barcoded 5' primer and a J-beta primer mix were used. TCRdb reprocessed the 5' RACE reads with MiXCR, giving one entry per CDR3 protein. The data show just over 1 million distinct CDR3 sequences, around 45% seen once. Study-wide points: Aged donors had fewer naive CD4+ cells and lower diversity than long-lived donors.

V and J are TRBV10-2 and TRBJ1-2; maybe TRBD1 (5 bases). Sequencing was done on a sample of blood. The origin of this receptor is a woman aged 55-75 years in good health. The CDR3 protein is CASNLGQGASNYGYTF. CDR3 bases: TGCGCCAGCAATCTCGGGCAGGGCGCTTCTAACTATGGCTACACCTTC.